Given below is one TCR beta chain in context. This clonotype was seen a few times. The antigen it binds to is not known. One base away there is no much larger clone; base qualities are not given. Amplification of TCR beta CDR3 regions was carried out from RNA transcripts. The TCR CDR3 was subjected to a first round of RT-PCR using the HTBI primer set and the Qiagen OneStep RT-PCR kit. Libraries were constructed in a second round of multiplex PCR, after which size selection and purification were performed. Sequencing of the libraries was done on an Illumina HiSeq2000 using paired-end 100 bp reads. In the original analysis: SOAPnuke was used to process the raw data, removing reads that contained adapters or uncalled bases, had a mean Phred below 15, or lacked an exact match to the constant primer or identifier. High-quality paired reads were merged using COPE v1.2.5, and each unique nucleotide sequence was defined as a clonotype. MiTCR v1.1 was used to align clonotypes to the IMGT TRBV, TRBD and TRBJ reference segments. The analysis was restricted to V-J combinations with a frequency above 0.0001, which together covered 99.2% of the repertoires. The TCS score was defined as F50 (clonal expansion) divided by E x V (chaos), with BLOSUM62-based TCRdist calculated between CDR3 peptides within each V-J. Welch's t-statistics and random forest reduced roughly 500 V-J features to fewer than 15, which were used in a naive Bayes classifier (R e1071). TCRdb reprocessing: public reads trimmed at Q25 with fastp, clones called with MiXCR, in-frame beta chains kept. CDR3 protein sequences are deduplicated, and each keeps its most common genes and DNA. These V and J calls rely on TCRdb rather than the paper's analysis. The sample profile shows roughly 380,000 distinct CDR3 sequences; about 15% of them were found once. Together, the top ten hold 8% to 13% of the sample.

Graves' hyperthyroidism was defined as stable when no progression to ophthalmopathy occurred over 18 months of follow-up. Hyperthyroidism patients were newly diagnosed, had a disease duration of under 2 months, and were aged 18 to 65 years. The study excluded patients with uncontrolled infections, other autoimmune diseases, pregnancy or lactation. Diagnoses were based on clinical symptoms, serum thyroxine and TRAb, thyroid ultrasound and orbital computed tomography. Ficoll-Paque density gradient centrifugation was used to isolate PBMCs from around 10 ml of fresh peripheral blood. Trizol reagent was used to extract total RNA, and RNA quality was then checked on an Agilent 2100 Bioanalyzer. This specimen belongs to a study of T cells in Graves' hyperthyroidism and ophthalmopathy (dated by TCRdb to between 2017 and 2020). For context, the study as a whole: Peripheral blood was sampled at the time of initial diagnosis, prior to any treatment. To identify distinguishing TCR V-J signatures, a discovery cohort of roughly 100 patients was used, comprising 40 to 45 with Graves' ophthalmopathy and around 60 with stable Graves' hyperthyroidism. Whether ophthalmopathy could be predicted prospectively was tested in an independent validation cohort made up of some 20 hyperthyroidism patients plus 17 patients who later progressed to ophthalmopathy. For training and testing, the 80 to 100 patients in the discovery cohort were randomly divided in a 7:3 ratio. Thyroid tissue and blood T-cell repertoires from about 6 Graves' hyperthyroidism patients were also compared in the study. Following sampling, methimazole starting at 30 mg daily was given to hyperthyroidism patients, and high-dose intravenous methylprednisolone was given to ophthalmopathy patients. According to the paper, TCR Vbeta CDR3 sequencing was carried out on about 140 peripheral blood samples, which came from approximately 43 ophthalmopathy, 70 to 80 hyperthyroidism and approximately 17 progressor patients.

Taken from cysteine to phenylalanine, the CDR3 has 15 residues. Of the read, only the CDR3 DNA is kept; its 45 bases are in frame from base 1. The germline V gene (reference sequence) specifies LNHDA as CDR1 and SQIVND as CDR2. V trim: 3 bases; J trim: 4 bases; unmatched bases: 5. What the study reported, not specific to this receptor: Most expanded thyroid clonotypes (frequency above 0.001) were also detected in blood, suggesting blood repertoires may reflect thyroid immune responses. A 13 V-J signature model separated ophthalmopathy from stable hyperthyroidism, with approximately 86% sensitivity and 81.08% specificity in cross-validation and 80%/75% in testing. In validation, the model predicted progression to ophthalmopathy with 65% to 71% sensitivity and 72% to 85% specificity, a median of around 6.6 months before onset. Sample size was not statistically predetermined, and blinding of investigators to group allocation was not performed.

The sequencing input was blood. In this chain, TRBV19 is recombined with TRBJ2-3; TRBD2 matches 9 bases in the middle. This receptor was identified in an older woman with Graves' hyperthyroidism. The CDR3 is CASSIVAGVSDTQYF. In nucleotide form, the sequence is TGTGCCAGTAGTATTGTAGCGGGAGTGTCAGATACGCAGTATTTT.